This T cell receptor beta chain was identified during a study of blood T cell repertoires in COVID-19. Sequencing used immunoSEQ multiplex PCR; TCRdb keeps in-frame clones, though not all of them. This table holds 250,000 to 350,000 clones, around 84% found once. The CDR3 covers 13 residues. The V gene's germline CDR1 is MNHEY and CDR2 SMNVEV (reference sequence). After removal of 2 bases from V and 11 bases from J, the junction contained 4 bases not matched to a gene. This receptor was obtained from a human donor with COVID-19, enrolled during active disease. The donor label of this sample is uncertain. The rearrangement joins TRBV27 to TRBJ2-1; 9 bases are shared with TRBD1. Sequenced: peripheral blood. The CDR3 DNA follows: TGTGCCAGCAGTTTAACCGGACAGGGGAAGCAGTTCTTC. Residues: CASSLTGQGKQFF.